The entry below describes one TCR beta chain. Sequencing was performed with immunoSEQ multiplex PCR; in TCRdb, only in-frame clones are kept and a portion is missing. This table holds around 94,000 clones, 85% to 90% found once. Trimming took 0 bases from V and 5 from J, leaving 11 bases between them. Looked up from germline, CDR1 is SGHRS and CDR2 is YFSETQ. The CDR3 runs to 15 residues. This sample was included in a study of T cell responses to AZD1222 COVID-19 vaccine. The source was peripheral blood, collected on day 0 of AZD1222 vaccination. The chain combines TRBV5-1 with TRBJ1-4; D may be TRBD1 (5 bases). This TCR came from an adult in good health. The CDR3, as DNA: TGCGCCAGCAGCTTGGTTGGCCAGGGCAATGAAAAACTGTTTTTT. It specifies CASSLVGQGNEKLFF. Together with reference TRBV5-1 and TRBJ1-4, the CDR3 gives the full variable domain: KAGVTQTPRYLIKTRGQQVTLSCSPISGHRSVSWYQQTPGQGLQFLFEYFSETQRNKGNFPGRFSGRQFSNSRSEMNVSTLELGDSALYLCASSLVGQGNEKLFFGSGTQLSVL.